This T cell receptor (beta chain) originates from a study of CD8 T cells in Susac syndrome (dated by TCRdb to the late 2010s). With regard to the full study: Whether CD8+ T cell activation and differentiation in Susac syndrome was antigen driven was tested using repertoire sequencing. The clonality of the CD8+ T cell repertoire was compared across approximately eleven healthy donors, some 14 Susac syndrome patients and roughly 15 multiple sclerosis patients.

The CDR3 measures 12 amino acids from cysteine to phenylalanine. Only the CDR3 region is kept as DNA, spanning 36 bases read in frame from base 1. V and J lose 1 base and 3 bases, and a span of 7 bases separates them. CDR1 and CDR2, looked up from the germline V gene, are SQVTM and ANQGSEA. RNA was extracted using the RNeasy kit, and about 0.45 to 1 ug of the RNA was reverse transcribed with random hexamers. The immunoSEQ multiplex PCR assay, covering 54 Vbeta and 13 Jbeta segments, was used to amplify TCR beta CDR3 regions. To correct PCR amplification bias, a synthetic template baseline was used for both primer optimization and computational correction. In the original analysis: Reads were annotated to V, D and J genes per IMGT and analyzed with immunoSEQ Analyzer, keeping only productive sequences. Clonality was calculated as one minus the Shannon entropy normalized by log2 of the number of productive unique sequences. Public and private clones were assessed among the 100 most prevalent clones of each patient and control. Susac-specific clones were defined as absent from healthy and MS cohorts, roughly 1,100 published viral clones and other ImmuneACCESS disease sequences. The public reads were reprocessed in TCRdb via fastp at Q25 and MiXCR, keeping in-frame beta chains. A single entry per CDR3 protein holds the most common genes and DNA from its merged rows. The V and J calls and clone size come from TCRdb's table, not from the authors' own analysis. This sample holds some 65,000 distinct CDR3 sequences; roughly 94% were observed only once. Together, the top ten hold roughly 0.55% of the sample.

The count of this clonotype is one. Its antigen specificity is not known. The input lacks base qualities; no much larger clone sits a single base away. A lone read offers only weak evidence. High-throughput TCR beta sequencing profiled peripheral blood CD8+ and CD4+ T cells from healthy donors, Susac syndrome patients and multiple sclerosis patients. The multiple sclerosis controls were treatment-naive patients whose relapsing-remitting disease, either stable or active, fulfilled the revised McDonald criteria. Bulk CD8+ and CD4+ T cells were purified by magnetic negative isolation, while CD8+ TEMRA cells were enriched using FACS. Blood was collected in EDTA tubes and processed within 24 hours, with PBMCs isolated through density gradient centrifugation. PBMCs destined for TCR sequencing were cryopreserved in liquid nitrogen and later thawed in a 37 °C water bath. The sorted or isolated CD4+, CD8+ and CD8+ TEMRA cells had a purity of 90% or higher.

The research as a whole found: The number of individuals in the TCR sequencing and HLA analysis was recognized as being relatively small.

The TCR was taken from a human donor with multiple sclerosis. Recombination linked TRBV29-1 to TRBJ2-7; no D gene is confidently identified. Sequencing was carried out using CD8+ T cells from PBMCs. The CDR3 here reads CSVEVRSYEQYF. In nucleotide form, the sequence is TGCAGCGTTGAAGTTAGGAGCTACGAGCAGTACTTC.